Presented here are 27 T cell receptor beta chains from one specimen sequenced in a study of T cells after yellow fever vaccination. TCRdb analysed the 5' RACE reads with MiXCR anew, one entry per CDR3 protein. The sample has over 250,000 distinct CDR3 sequences, over 4% seen once; the top ten hold around 24%. The sequencing used PBMCs, collected 5 days after the yellow fever booster vaccination. The receptors shown here come from a man between 18 and 29 years old who received the YFV17D yellow fever vaccine.

This rearrangement joins TRBV15 to TRBJ2-5; D may correspond to TRBD1 or TRBD2 (6 bases each). Germline lookup yields CDR1 LNHNV and CDR2 YYDKDF (reference sequence). The ends were cut back, 3 bases at V and 5 bases at J, with 13 bases in the middle. The CDR3 is made up of 14 amino acids. CDR3 protein: CATSSAGAGETQYF. Here the CDR3 DNA reads TGTGCCACCAGCAGTGCAGGGGCGGGGGAGACCCAGTACTTC.

There are a few counts of this clonotype. The CDR3 DNA reads as TGCGCCAGCAGCCCAAGCGGGCCCTGGGACGGAACATACAATGAGCAGTTCTTC. As protein: CASSPSGPWDGTYNEQFF. V usage is TRBV4-3 and J usage is TRBJ2-1, with D perhaps matching TRBD2 (6 bases). The CDR3 covers 18 residues. The germline V gene encodes CDR1 LGHNA and CDR2 YSLEER. Trimming took 4 bases from V and 4 from J, leaving 23 bases between them.

The chain couples TRBV7-2 to TRBJ2-3, with D perhaps TRBD1 or TRBD2 (5 bases each). There are 15 residues in the CDR3. Trimming pared 5 bases from V and 1 base from J, leaving 13 bases between. Looked up from germline, CDR1 is SGHTA and CDR2 is FQGNSA. CDR3 sequence reads: CASSPYPGRTDTQYF. The CDR3 DNA reads TGTGCCAGCAGCCCGTACCCGGGACGCACAGATACGCAGTATTTT.

In its sample, this clonotype was seen a few times. The rearrangement uses TRBV4-2 and TRBJ1-2, with D uncertain. Trimming removed 0 bases at V and 4 bases at J, with 15 bases between. Germline V CDR1 and CDR2: LGHNA, YNFKEQ. The CDR3 covers 16 residues. CDR3 amino acids: CASSQERTAALYGYTF. The CDR3 DNA is TGTGCCAGCAGCCAAGAGAGAACGGCAGCCCTCTATGGCTACACCTTC.

This clonotype was seen more than once but under ten times. CDR3 sequence (DNA): TGTGCCAGCAGCCCGATAGGGTTAGTGCGAGCTTTCTTT. Amino acids: CASSPIGLVRAFF. The chain employs TRBV7-9 and TRBJ1-1; no definite D call. Trimming pared 5 bases from V and 10 bases from J, leaving 17 bases between. CDR1 is SEHNR and CDR2 is FQNEAQ in the germline V gene (reference sequence). The CDR3 loop spans 13 amino acids.

This clonotype was detected a few times. V and J are TRBV4-2 and TRBJ2-1; perhaps TRBD1 as D (7 bases). The germline V gene has CDR1 LGHNA and CDR2 YNFKEQ. The ends were cut back, 3 bases at V and 7 bases at J, with 19 bases in the middle. The CDR3 contains 16 residues. The CDR3 sequence is CASSHYTGAGRNEQFF. The CDR3 DNA follows: TGTGCCAGCAGCCACTACACAGGGGCAGGGAGGAATGAGCAGTTCTTC.

This clonotype was seen a few times. The chain uses TRBV19 and TRBJ1-2; the D gene is possibly TRBD1 (5 bases). The CDR3 contains 13 residues. Between the trimmed V and J ends, which lost 7 bases and 4 bases, there was a span of 13 bases. The V gene's germline CDR1 is LNHDA and CDR2 SQIVND (reference sequence). CDR3 nucleotides: TGTGCCAGTACCCCGACAGACCGCTATGGCTACACCTTC. Translated, it gives CASTPTDRYGYTF. The full variable domain, in which reference TRBV19 and TRBJ1-2 provide the parts outside the CDR3, is DGGITQSPKYLFRKEGQNVTLSCEQNLNHDAMYWYRQDPGQGLRLIYYSQIVNDFQKGDIAEGYSVSREKKESFPLTVTSAQKNPTAFYLCASTPTDRYGYTFGSGTRLTVV.

There are many counts of this clonotype. V is TRBV7-8 and J is TRBJ2-1; 7 bases line up with TRBD2. The CDR3 spans 15 residues. Germline values: CDR1 SGHVS, CDR2 FQNEAQ. The V segment lost 4 bases and the J segment 2 bases; nucleotides outside the gene matches: 5. The CDR3 loop reads CASSSLGGTYNEQFF. CDR3 nucleotide sequence: TGTGCCAGCAGCTCCTTGGGGGGGACCTACAATGAGCAGTTCTTC.

V gene TRBV7-2 combines with J gene TRBJ1-2; D may be TRBD1 (5 bases). This CDR3 has 15 amino acids. Germline V gene lookup returns CDR1 SGHTA and CDR2 FQGNSA. Trimming pared 3 bases from V and 2 bases from J, leaving 13 bases between. The CDR3 DNA reads TGTGCCAGCAGCTTTCGGGACGGAATCAACTATGGCTACACCTTC. This gives the protein CASSFRDGINYGYTF.

The gene calls are TRBV7-6 and TRBJ2-5; D uncertain. The CDR3 has 15 amino acids. The V end was cut by 2 bases, the J end by 5 bases, with 15 bases between. The V gene's germline CDR1 is SGHVS and CDR2 FNYEAQ. The CDR3 bases are TGTGCCAGCAGCTTACTTGTGTCTAGGGCGGAGACCCAGTACTTC. Its translation is CASSLLVSRAETQYF.

In this sample, this clonotype turned up many times. The chain links TRBV7-2 to TRBJ2-7; D is unclear. In germline, CDR1 is SGHTA, CDR2 FQGNSA. The CDR3 contains 13 residues. Trimming took 4 bases from V and 2 from J, leaving 9 bases between them. CDR3 nucleotides: TGTGCCAGCAGCTCAGTCCCGACCTACGAGCAGTACTTC. Encoded protein: CASSSVPTYEQYF.

This clonotype came up a few times. Relative to the germline gene, one junction end is altered; a read error may explain this. The rearrangement links TRBV6-2 or TRBV6-3 to TRBJ1-5; D gene unclear. The CDR3 covers 14 residues. Germline V CDR1 and CDR2: MNHEY, SVGEGT. CDR3 sequence (DNA): TGTGCCACCACCCCCCTAGTTCGGAATCAGCGCCAGCATTTT. Protein sequence: CATTPLVRNQRQHF.

There are a few counts of this clonotype. The V gene is TRBV7-3, the J gene TRBJ2-5; TRBD2 might be the D (6 bases). V was pared by 5 bases and J by 9 bases, with 19 bases between. Germline V CDR1 and CDR2: SGHTA, FQGTGA. CDR3 length: 14 residues. The chain's CDR3 is CASSVGTLGEAQYF. The CDR3 nucleotides are TGTGCCAGCAGCGTCGGGACGCTTGGGGAGGCCCAGTACTTC.

V is TRBV6-5 and J is TRBJ2-7, with D maybe TRBD1 (6 bases). The V end lost 9 bases, the J end lost 1 base, and 13 bases lay between the germline ends. Germline V gene data show CDR1 as MNHEY and CDR2 as SVGAGI. The CDR3 has 13 amino acids. Written as DNA, the CDR3 is TGTGCCAGTACCGGGACATCATCCTACGAGCAGTACTTC. Translating it yields CASTGTSSYEQYF.

This clonotype occurred many times. The chain employs TRBV20-1 and TRBJ2-5; D is ambiguous. CDR1 is DFQATT, CDR2 SNEGSKA, per germline (reference sequence). CDR3 length: 10 amino acids. The V end was cut by 6 bases, the J end by 2 bases, with 4 bases between. The CDR3 reads CSASQETQYF. The CDR3 DNA reads as TGCAGTGCCTCTCAAGAGACCCAGTACTTC.

This clonotype was seen only a few times. The chain combines TRBV5-5 with TRBJ2-7, with 9 bases matching TRBD1. Trimming took 1 base from V and 6 from J; bases not matched to a gene: 2. The germline V gene has CDR1 SGHKS and CDR2 YYEKEE (reference sequence). The CDR3 has 13 amino acids. DNA for the CDR3: TGTGCCAGCAGCTTGACAGGGGGCGGCGAGCAGTACGTC. It specifies CASSLTGGGEQYV.

The J gene is TRBJ1-6, the V gene TRBV18; D is undetermined. The CDR3 consists of 17 residues. The V end was cut by 1 base, the J end by 3 bases, with 13 bases between. Germline values: CDR1 KGHSH, CDR2 LQKENI. CDR3 in amino acids: CASSPLPLTVYNSPLHF. The CDR3 DNA reads TGTGCCAGCTCACCACTTCCTCTGACGGTCTATAATTCACCCCTCCACTTT.

There are a few counts of this clonotype. The chain is built from TRBV7-2 and TRBJ2-3, with D maybe TRBD2 (5 bases). Trimming stripped 3 bases from V and 6 bases from J, with 16 bases between. The CDR3 has 15 residues. In germline, CDR1 is SGHTA, CDR2 FQGNSA. CDR3 amino acids: CASSFVRGRSDTQYF. Written as DNA, the CDR3 is TGTGCCAGCAGCTTTGTTCGGGGTAGGTCCGATACGCAGTATTTT. The variable domain in full, completed from reference TRBV7-2 and TRBJ2-3, reads GAGVSQSPSNKVTEKGKDVELRCDPISGHTALYWYRQSLGQGLEFLIYFQGNSAPDKSGLPSDRFSAERTGGSVSTLTIQRTQQEDSAVYLCASSFVRGRSDTQYFGPGTRLTVL.

This clonotype was counted ten times or more. The chain is built from TRBV12-3 or TRBV12-4 and TRBJ1-5; a weak D match, TRBD1 (5 bases). The V and J ends lost 3 bases and 10 bases respectively, with 10 bases between them. There are 12 residues in the CDR3. This chain's CDR3 is CASSLRRGPQHF. The CDR3 DNA reads TGTGCCAGCAGTTTGAGGAGGGGCCCCCAGCATTTT.

This clonotype was recorded many times. The rearrangement uses TRBV6-6 and TRBJ2-3; D remains ambiguous. Germline V CDR1 and CDR2: MNHNY, SVGAGI (reference sequence). Trimming left V 4 bases short and J 2 bases short, with 7 bases between. The CDR3 contains 13 residues. The CDR3 nucleotides read TGTGCCAGCAGTTTCAGGAACACAGATACGCAGTATTTT. Amino acid sequence: CASSFRNTDTQYF.

Ten or more counts support this clonotype. In nucleotides, the CDR3 is TGTGCCAGCAGTTTCGCTAGCGGCTACGAGCAGTACTTC. It encodes CASSFASGYEQYF. This chain joins TRBV27 and TRBJ2-7; 7 bases are shared with TRBD2. The CDR3 is 13 amino acids. The germline V gene has CDR1 MNHEY and CDR2 SMNVEV (reference sequence). With 3 bases clipped from V and 3 bases from J, the junction kept 2 bases outside the gene matches.

The genes are TRBV7-9 and TRBJ2-2, with 9 nucleotides matching TRBD2. J was trimmed by 2 bases and V by 5 bases; bases with no gene match: 3. The CDR3 covers 15 residues. Germline CDR1 is SEHNR and CDR2 is FQNEAQ (reference sequence). CDR3 residues: CASSLSGRNTGELFF. The CDR3, as DNA: TGTGCCAGCAGCCTTAGCGGGAGAAACACCGGGGAGCTGTTTTTT.

The chain combines TRBV20-1 with TRBJ2-1; weak D call: TRBD2 (6 bases). Looked up from germline, CDR1 is DFQATT and CDR2 is SNEGSKA (reference sequence). Trimming removed 5 bases at V and 7 bases at J, with 9 bases between. This CDR3 has 11 amino acids. CDR3 amino acids: CSAGGLNEQFF. The CDR3 nucleotides are TGCAGTGCTGGCGGACTAAATGAGCAGTTCTTC.

Points on this clonotype: Germline is not matched at one junction end, which may reflect a read error. The V call is TRBV6-4, the J call TRBJ1-1, with 9 bases that match TRBD1. This CDR3 comprises 15 residues. Germline V lookup: CDR1 MRHNA, CDR2 SNTAGT. The CDR3 bases are TGTGCCGCACTATACAGGGGGCGCAGGGGGACTGAAGCCTTCTTT. Translation: CAALYRGRRGTEAFF.

At least ten counts were recorded for this clonotype. The CDR3 sequence: CASRGIQGTHGYTF. The CDR3, as DNA: TGTGCCAGCAGGGGGATCCAGGGGACCCATGGCTACACCTTC. The chain carries TRBV11-2 and TRBJ1-2; D might be TRBD1 (6 bases). The length of the CDR3 is 14 residues. The germline V gene encodes CDR1 SGHAT and CDR2 FQNNGV. The V gene lost 6 bases and the J gene lost 6 bases, with 17 bases spanning the gap.

This clonotype was recorded a few times. J is TRBJ2-3 and V is TRBV27; no reliable D call. The CDR3 spans 13 residues. CDR1 is MNHEY and CDR2 is SMNVEV in the germline V gene (reference sequence). V was cut by 0 bases and J by 6 bases, with 7 bases left in between. The CDR3 sequence is CASSLSPADTQYF. Here the CDR3 DNA reads TGTGCCAGCAGTTTATCGCCGGCCGATACGCAGTATTTT.

The chain joins TRBV7-9 to TRBJ2-1; D is perhaps TRBD1 (7 bases). Germline lookup yields CDR1 SEHNR and CDR2 FQNEAQ (reference sequence). The V and J ends lost 5 bases and 0 bases respectively, with 20 bases between them. The CDR3 is 18 residues long. The CDR3 DNA sequence: TGTGCCAGCAGCCATGACAGGGTAGCGGAAAACTCCTACAATGAGCAGTTCTTC. Its translation is CASSHDRVAENSYNEQFF.